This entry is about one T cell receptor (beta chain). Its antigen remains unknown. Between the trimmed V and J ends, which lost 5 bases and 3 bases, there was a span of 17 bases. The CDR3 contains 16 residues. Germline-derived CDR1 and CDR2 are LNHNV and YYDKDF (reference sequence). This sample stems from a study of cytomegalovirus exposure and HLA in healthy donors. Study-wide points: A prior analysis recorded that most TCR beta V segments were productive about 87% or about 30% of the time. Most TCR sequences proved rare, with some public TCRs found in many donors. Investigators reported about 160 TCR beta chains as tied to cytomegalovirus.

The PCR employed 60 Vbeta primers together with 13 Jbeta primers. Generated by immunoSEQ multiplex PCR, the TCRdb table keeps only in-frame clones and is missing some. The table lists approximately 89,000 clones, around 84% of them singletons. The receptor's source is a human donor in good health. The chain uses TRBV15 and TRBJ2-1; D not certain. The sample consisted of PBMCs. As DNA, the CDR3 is TGTGCCACCAGCCACTACACTAACGGCCTCTACAATGAGCAGTTCTTC. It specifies CATSHYTNGLYNEQFF.